A selection of T cell receptor beta chains follows, all from one sample in a study of T-cell memory formation after mild COVID-19. TCRdb redid the calling of the 5' RACE reads with MiXCR, one entry per CDR3 protein. The repertoire holds 300,000 to 400,000 distinct CDR3 sequences, with 15% as singletons. Sequencing was carried out using PBMCs or a T cell subset sorted from them (not recorded which). Receptor source: a young man who had mild COVID-19 (a few samples of this study predate the infection). Cell type and time point are not known. The CDR3 runs from the conserved cysteine through the conserved F or W. The D gene is left open where the match is weak. Size is omitted from some rows. Given values are once, few, many or a class for expanded clones.

many TRBJ1-5 TRBV7-2 TRBD1 TGTGCCAGCAGCTTAGAAGGGACAGGGTGGGGCAATCAGCCCCAGCATTTT CASSLEGTGWGNQPQHF
. TRBJ1-5 TRBV18 TRBD1 TGTGCCAGCTCACTCGGGACAGGGTATAGCAATCAGCCCCAGCATTTT CASSLGTGYSNQPQHF
. TRBJ2-5 TRBV2 TRBD2 TGTGCCAGCAGTCGACTAGCGGGGGAACTGGAGACCCAGTACTTC CASSRLAGELETQYF
many TRBJ1-6 TRBV5-6 TRBD1 TGTGCCAGCAGCTCAGCCCCGGGACAGACCTCACCCCTCCACTTT CASSSAPGQTSPLHF
. TRBJ2-3 TRBV4-1 TRBD2 TGCGCCAGCAGCCAAGCCGGGACTAGCGGGGGTACGCAGTATTTT CASSQAGTSGGTQYF
few TRBJ2-3 TRBV12-3/TRBV12-4 . TGTGCCAGCGGGGCAGCGGCGGGTACGCAGTATTTT CASGAAAGTQYF
few TRBJ2-3 TRBV9 . TGTGCCAGCAGCGTAGGTCCCTCTAGCACAGATACGCAGTATTTT CASSVGPSSTDTQYF
. TRBJ1-5 TRBV6-1 . TGTGCCAGCAGTGAAAGGGGAAGGCAGCCCCAGCATTTT CASSERGRQPQHF
. TRBJ2-7 TRBV20-1 TRBD1 TGCAGTGCTAGAGCCCCCGGGACAGGGCTAACCTACGAGCAGTACTTC CSARAPGTGLTYEQYF
many TRBJ2-5 TRBV5-5 . TGTGCCAGCAGCTTGGAAGGCAGGGCAGAGACCCAGTACTTC CASSLEGRAETQYF
. TRBJ2-1 TRBV4-1 . TGCGCCAGCAGCCGTGGTAACAGGAATCCAGGCAATGAGCAGTTCTTC CASSRGNRNPGNEQFF
. TRBJ2-7 TRBV6-5 TRBD1 TGTGCCAGCAGTGCCGGGACAGGGGTATACGAGCAGTACTTC CASSAGTGVYEQYF
. TRBJ2-1 TRBV3-1 . TGTGCCAGCGAGAGTCTCTCATCCTACAATGAGCAGTTCTTC CASESLSSYNEQFF
. TRBJ2-2 TRBV5-8 TRBD1 TGTGCCAGCAGCTGGGGACAGTCTTCAGAGGGGGAGCTGTTTTTT CASSWGQSSEGELFF
. TRBJ2-5 TRBV7-6 . TGTGCCAGCGGACACAGAAGGGGGTTAGAGACCCAGTACTTC CASGHRRGLETQYF
many TRBJ2-3 TRBV7-2 . TGTGCCAGCAGCCCCTACACCACAGATACGCAGTATTTT CASSPYTTDTQYF
few TRBJ2-3 TRBV6-5 . TGTGCCAGCAGTTACTCTGAGAGCACAGATACGCAGTATTTT CASSYSESTDTQYF
few TRBJ2-1 TRBV20-1 . TGCAGTGCGGGGGACTCCCGAGGTGACAATGAGCAGTTCTTC CSAGDSRGDNEQFF
few TRBJ2-7 TRBV28 . TGTGCCAGCATTCATGGCGGACTCCCCTACGAGCAGTACTTC CASIHGGLPYEQYF
. TRBJ2-3 TRBV5-1 . TGCGCCAGCAGCGGACAAACGGGCACAGATACGCAGTATTTT CASSGQTGTDTQYF
few TRBJ2-1 TRBV4-1 TRBD1 TGCGCCAGCAGCCAACCGGGACAGACCCACAATGAGCAGTTCTTC CASSQPGQTHNEQFF
. TRBJ1-2 TRBV6-5 . TGTGCCAGCAGTTACTCGATTTCGGGCTATGGCTACACCTTC CASSYSISGYGYTF
. TRBJ1-6 TRBV7-6 TRBD1 TGTGCCAGCAGCCCTCTCGGGGGACAGGGAAATTCACCCCTCCACTTT CASSPLGGQGNSPLHF
few TRBJ2-2 TRBV5-1 TRBD1 TGCGCCAGCAGCGCCGGACAGGTCAACACCGGGGAGCTGTTTTTT CASSAGQVNTGELFF
few TRBJ2-5 TRBV12-3/TRBV12-4 . TGTGCCAGCAGTTTAGCGGGCGCCGCGACCCAGTACTTC CASSLAGAATQYF
few TRBJ2-2 TRBV3-1 . TGTGCCAGCAGCCAAGACAGGGGTCTTGCCGGGGAGCTGTTTTTT CASSQDRGLAGELFF
few TRBJ1-6 TRBV7-2 . TGTGCCAGCAGGCTGGATGGTAATTCACCCCTCCACTTT CASRLDGNSPLHF
many TRBJ2-1 TRBV2 TRBD1 TGTGCCAGCAGTCGACAGGGGGCGGCCAATGAGCAGTTCTTC CASSRQGAANEQFF
many TRBJ2-2 TRBV7-2 . TGTGCCAGCAGCCCGGGGGGCCCGGGTACCGGGGAGCTGTTTTTT CASSPGGPGTGELFF
many TRBJ2-2 TRBV6-5 TRBD1 TGTGCCAGCACCCTCAACAGGGGCACCGGGGAGCTGTTTTTT CASTLNRGTGELFF
. TRBJ2-3 TRBV7-3 TRBD2 TGTGCCAGCAGCTTAAGGGGCCTAGCGGGAGGTACGCAGTATTTT CASSLRGLAGGTQYF
. TRBJ1-5 TRBV7-6 . TGTGCCAGCAGCCCCAACGGGGATGGCAATCAGCCCCAGCATTTT CASSPNGDGNQPQHF
many TRBJ1-5 TRBV7-2 . TGTGCCAGCAGCTTGGAAGTTTATAGCAATCAGCCCCAGCATTTT CASSLEVYSNQPQHF
. TRBJ1-2 TRBV4-3 . TGCGCCAGCAGCCAAGATCCGGGGAAGATTAATGGCTACACCTTC CASSQDPGKINGYTF
. TRBJ1-1 TRBV7-2 TRBD1 TGTGCCAGCAGCAAGGACAGGGTCACTGAAGCTTTCTTT CASSKDRVTEAFF